Below, one T cell receptor beta chain is given with its context. Its antigen is not known. These data belong to a study of cytomegalovirus exposure and HLA in healthy donors. Study-wide findings and caveats: TCR association rates varied by HLA locus in a later analysis, with DRB1 highest and HLA-C lowest. For cytomegalovirus status, the classifier reportedly gave diagnoses with high specificity and sensitivity. From TCR beta sequences, most subjects' HLA-A and HLA-B alleles were reportedly predicted accurately. Cytomegalovirus association was listed for about 160 TCR beta chains.

A multiplex PCR was run with 60 Vbeta primers and 13 Jbeta primers. Measured with immunoSEQ multiplex PCR; TCRdb has only the in-frame clones, and not every one. The sample data list roughly 50,000 clones. The material sequenced was PBMCs. The clonotype comes from a woman aged 40 to 49 in good health and CMV-seronegative.

CDR3 coding DNA: TGTGCCAGATGGACGGGGAGCTCCTACGAGCAGTACTTC. Protein: CARWTGSSYEQYF. This rearrangement joins TRBV19 to TRBJ2-7; a weak D match, TRBD2 (5 bases). Germline V gene data show CDR1 as LNHDA and CDR2 as SQIVND (reference sequence). V lost 9 bases and J lost 0, with 12 bases in between. The CDR3 sequence is 13 residues long.